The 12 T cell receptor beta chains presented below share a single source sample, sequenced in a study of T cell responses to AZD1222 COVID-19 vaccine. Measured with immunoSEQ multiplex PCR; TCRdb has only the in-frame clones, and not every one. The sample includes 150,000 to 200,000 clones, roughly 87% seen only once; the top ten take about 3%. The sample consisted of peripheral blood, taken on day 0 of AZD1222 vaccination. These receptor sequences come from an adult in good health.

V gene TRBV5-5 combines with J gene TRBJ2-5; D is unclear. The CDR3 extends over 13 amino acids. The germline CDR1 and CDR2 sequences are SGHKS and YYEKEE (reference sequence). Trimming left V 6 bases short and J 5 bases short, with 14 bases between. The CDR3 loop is CASTLSPVETQYF. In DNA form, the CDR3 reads TGTGCCAGCACGTTGTCACCCGTCGAGACCCAGTACTTC.

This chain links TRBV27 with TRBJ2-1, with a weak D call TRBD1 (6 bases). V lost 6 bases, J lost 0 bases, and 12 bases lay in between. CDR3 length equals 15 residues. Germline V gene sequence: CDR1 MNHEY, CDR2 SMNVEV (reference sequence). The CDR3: CASSKTGSSYNEQFF. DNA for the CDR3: TGTGCCAGCAGCAAGACAGGATCCTCCTACAATGAGCAGTTCTTC.

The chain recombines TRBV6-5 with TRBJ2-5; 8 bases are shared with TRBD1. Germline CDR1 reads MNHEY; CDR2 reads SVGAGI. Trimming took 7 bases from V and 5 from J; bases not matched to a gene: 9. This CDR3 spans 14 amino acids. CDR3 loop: CASKSRGRGETQYF. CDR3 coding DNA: TGTGCCAGCAAAAGCAGGGGGCGTGGGGAGACCCAGTACTTC.

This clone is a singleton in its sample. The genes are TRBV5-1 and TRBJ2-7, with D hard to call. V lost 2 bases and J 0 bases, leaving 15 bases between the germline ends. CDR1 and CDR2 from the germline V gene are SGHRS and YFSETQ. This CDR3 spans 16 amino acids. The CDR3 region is CASSFSFDLSSYEQYF. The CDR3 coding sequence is TGCGCCAGCAGCTTTAGTTTCGACCTGAGCTCCTACGAGCAGTACTTC.

The CDR3 sequence: CASSYGAGLGSEQYF. The CDR3 nucleotides read TGTGCCAGCAGTTACGGGGCAGGGCTGGGGAGTGAGCAGTACTTC. The chain couples TRBV6-5 to TRBJ2-7; D may be TRBD1 or TRBD2 (5 bases each). The germline CDR1 and CDR2 sequences are MNHEY and SVGAGI. CDR3 size: 15 residues. The V gene lost 2 bases and the J gene lost 7 bases, with 18 bases spanning the gap.

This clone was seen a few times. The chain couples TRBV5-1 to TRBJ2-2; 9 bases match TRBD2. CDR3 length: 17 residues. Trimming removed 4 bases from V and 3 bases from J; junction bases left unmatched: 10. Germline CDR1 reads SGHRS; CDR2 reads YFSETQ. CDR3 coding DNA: TGCGCCAGCAGCCTCGAGACTAGCGGAGGGGACACCGGGGAGCTGTTTTTT. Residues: CASSLETSGGDTGELFF.

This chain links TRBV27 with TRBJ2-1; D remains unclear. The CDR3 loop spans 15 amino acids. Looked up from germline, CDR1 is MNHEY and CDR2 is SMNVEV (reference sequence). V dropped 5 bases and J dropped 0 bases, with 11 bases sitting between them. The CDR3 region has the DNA TGTGCCAGCAGTCCACAGCTGAGCTCCTACAATGAGCAGTTCTTC. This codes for CASSPQLSSYNEQFF.

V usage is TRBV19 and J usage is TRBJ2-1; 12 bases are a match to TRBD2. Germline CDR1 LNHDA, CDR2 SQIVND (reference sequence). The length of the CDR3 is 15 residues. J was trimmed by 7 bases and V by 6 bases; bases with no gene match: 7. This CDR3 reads CASSLTSGSSNEQFF. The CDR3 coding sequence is TGTGCCAGTAGCTTGACTAGCGGGAGTAGTAATGAGCAGTTCTTC.

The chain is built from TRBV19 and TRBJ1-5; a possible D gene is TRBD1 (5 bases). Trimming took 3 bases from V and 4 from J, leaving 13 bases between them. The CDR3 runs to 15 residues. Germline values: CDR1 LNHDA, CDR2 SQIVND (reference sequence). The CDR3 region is CASSMSGHPNQPQHF. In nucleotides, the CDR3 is TGTGCCAGTAGTATGTCAGGACACCCAAATCAGCCCCAGCATTTT.

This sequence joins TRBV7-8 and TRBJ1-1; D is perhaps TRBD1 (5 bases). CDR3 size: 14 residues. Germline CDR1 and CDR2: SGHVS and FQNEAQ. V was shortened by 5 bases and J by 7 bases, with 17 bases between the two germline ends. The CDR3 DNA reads TGTGCCAGCAGCCCGCAGTGGGGCCCAGGTGAAGCTTTCTTT. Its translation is CASSPQWGPGEAFF.

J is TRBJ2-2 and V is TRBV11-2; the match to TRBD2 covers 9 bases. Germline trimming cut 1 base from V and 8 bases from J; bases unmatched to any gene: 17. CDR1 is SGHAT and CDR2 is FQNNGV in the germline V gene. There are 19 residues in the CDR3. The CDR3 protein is CASSLGLFGTSRLGGELFF. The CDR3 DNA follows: TGTGCCAGCAGCTTAGGTCTCTTCGGGACTAGCCGTTTAGGTGGGGAGCTGTTTTTT.

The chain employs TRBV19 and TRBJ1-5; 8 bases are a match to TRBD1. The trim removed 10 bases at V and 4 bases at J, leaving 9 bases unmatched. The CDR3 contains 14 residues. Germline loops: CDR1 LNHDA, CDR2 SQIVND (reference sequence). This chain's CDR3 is CATREGTGNQPQHF. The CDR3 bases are TGTGCCACTAGAGAAGGGACAGGAAATCAGCCCCAGCATTTT.